What follows are 32 T cell receptor beta chains derived from one specimen sequenced in a study of siplizumab effects on memory and regulatory T cells. The repertoire was sequenced with immunoSEQ multiplex PCR; TCRdb's copy has only in-frame clones and lacks some. This sample carries some 96,000 clones, approximately 92% of them seen once, and the ten largest clones take under 0.15%. The sequenced sample was CD4+ T cells sorted from blood. These receptors all come from a human donor in good health.

The chain uses TRBV5-5 and TRBJ1-5; no clear D. The CDR3 totals 14 residues. The germline gives CDR1 SGHKS, CDR2 YYEKEE (reference sequence). V shed 0 bases and J shed 3 bases, with 7 bases lying between them. The CDR3 region is CASSLAGDNQPQHF. CDR3 nucleotides: TGTGCCAGCAGCTTGGCCGGGGACAATCAGCCCCAGCATTTT.

This chain joins TRBV6-1 and TRBJ1-3; D remains ambiguous. V was trimmed by 0 bases and J by 4 bases, leaving 13 bases between them. Germline-derived CDR1 and CDR2 are MNHNS and SASEGT. This CDR3 spans 16 amino acids. In nucleotides, the CDR3 is TGTGCCAGCAGTGAAGCGGTACAGCCCCCAGGAAACACCATATATTTT. Encoded protein: CASSEAVQPPGNTIYF.

This clone has just a few counts. This chain connects TRBV19 to TRBJ1-5, with a weak D call TRBD1 (6 bases). The CDR3 covers 13 residues. Germline CDR1 reads LNHDA; CDR2 reads SQIVND (reference sequence). Deletions cut 8 bases from V and 0 bases from J, with 8 bases between. CDR3 region: CASGQLSNQPQHF. CDR3 bases: TGTGCCAGTGGACAGCTTAGCAATCAGCCCCAGCATTTT.

The chain combines TRBV28 with TRBJ2-4; D is tentatively TRBD1 or TRBD2 (5 bases each). CDR1 is MDHEN, CDR2 SYDVKM, per germline. The V and J ends lost 7 bases and 5 bases respectively, with 12 bases between them. CDR3 length: 13 residues. The CDR3 loop reads CASNWGMQNIQYF. The CDR3 DNA reads TGTGCCAGCAATTGGGGGATGCAAAACATTCAGTACTTC.

In its sample, this clone was seen a few times. The chain uses TRBV21-1 and TRBJ1-1; TRBD1, as called in the table, went unchecked against the DNA. TRBV21-1 is a known pseudogene. This CDR3 region has 17 residues. Here the CDR3 reads CASSKVVGDGQNTEAFF. The CDR3 bases are TGTGCCAGCAGCAAAGTTGTGGGCGACGGACAGAACACTGAAGCTTTCTTT.

V is TRBV28 and J is TRBJ2-1, with TRBD1 matching 10 bases. The V segment lost 6 bases and the J segment 8 bases; nucleotides outside the gene matches: 10. Germline V gene data show CDR1 as MDHEN and CDR2 as SYDVKM. The CDR3 loop spans 15 amino acids. CDR3 sequence reads: CASSTPGQGFDEQFF. The CDR3 DNA reads TGTGCCAGCAGCACCCCGGGACAGGGGTTCGATGAGCAGTTCTTC.

The rearrangement joins TRBV19 to TRBJ1-2, with D possibly matching TRBD1 (6 bases). Trimming shortened V by 4 bases and J by 2 bases, and 14 bases separated the two germline ends. Looked up from germline, CDR1 is LNHDA and CDR2 is SQIVND (reference sequence). CDR3 length: 15 amino acids. The CDR3 region has the DNA TGTGCCAGTAGTACTCCTACAGGGATCAACTATGGCTACACCTTC. Amino acid sequence: CASSTPTGINYGYTF.

V gene TRBV30 combines with J gene TRBJ1-1; TRBD1 might be the D (6 bases). Trimming stripped 5 bases from V and 0 bases from J, with 10 bases between. CDR1 is GTSNPN and CDR2 is SVGIG in the germline V gene (reference sequence). The CDR3 extends over 13 amino acids. In nucleotides, the CDR3 is TGTGCCTGGGCCCAGGGGCTGAACACTGAAGCTTTCTTT. Encoded protein: CAWAQGLNTEAFF. The full variable domain, its missing parts supplied by reference TRBV30 and TRBJ1-1, is SQTIHQWPATLVQPVGSPLSLECTVEGTSNPNLYWYRQAAGRGLQLLFYSVGIGQISSEVPQNLSASRPQDRQFILSSKKLLLSDSGFYLCAWAQGLNTEAFFGQGTRLTVV.

This clone was picked up one time. The V gene is TRBV13, the J gene TRBJ1-2; 8 nucleotides align to TRBD1. Germline CDR1 PRHDT, CDR2 FYEKMQ (reference sequence). V was pared by 3 bases and J by 4 bases, with 7 bases of the junction left unmatched. The CDR3 has 15 amino acids. Here the CDR3 reads CASSFGDRNSYGYTF. CDR3 sequence (DNA): TGTGCCAGCAGCTTTGGGGACAGGAACTCCTATGGCTACACCTTC.

This chain links TRBV9 with TRBJ2-1, with TRBD2 matching 7 bases. Germline CDR1 reads SGDLS; CDR2 reads YYNGEE. V dropped 4 bases and J dropped 4; count of bases not matched to a gene: 8. The CDR3 consists of 15 residues. CDR3 DNA: TGTGCCAGCAGCCAGGGCGGGGGAACGTACAATGAGCAGTTCTTC. It translates to CASSQGGGTYNEQFF. Variable domain in full (rest from reference TRBV9 and TRBJ2-1): DSGVTQTPKHLITATGQRVTLRCSPRSGDLSVYWYQQSLDQGLQFLIQYYNGEERAKGNILERFSAQQFPDLHSELNLSSLELGDSALYFCASSQGGGTYNEQFFGPGTRLTVL.

The V gene is TRBV7-9, the J gene TRBJ1-4; 8 nucleotides match TRBD1. The V gene end was trimmed by 4 bases and the J gene end by 8 bases; junction bases not matched to a gene: 6. In germline, CDR1 is SEHNR, CDR2 FQNEAQ (reference sequence). The CDR3 spans 14 residues. The CDR3 protein is CASSSGQAGEKLFF. CDR3 DNA sequence: TGTGCCAGCAGCTCGGGACAGGCTGGGGAAAAACTGTTTTTT.

The chain couples TRBV6-1 to TRBJ2-6; D is possibly TRBD1 (6 bases). The V end was cut by 2 bases, the J end by 2 bases, with 19 bases between. CDR1 MNHNS and CDR2 SASEGT come from the germline V gene. The length of the CDR3 is 19 residues. CDR3 residues: CASSEILGTSGTGANVLTF. The CDR3 nucleotides are TGTGCCAGCAGTGAAATCCTTGGGACATCAGGGACTGGGGCCAACGTCCTGACTTTC.

This clone was observed once. The rearrangement joins TRBV14 to TRBJ1-2, with D unclear. V lost 0 bases, J lost 8 bases, and 7 bases lay in between. The CDR3 extends over 12 amino acids. The V gene's germline CDR1 is SGHDN and CDR2 FVKESK. This chain's CDR3 is CASSQDGRGYTF. The CDR3 bases are TGTGCCAGCAGCCAAGATGGACGCGGCTACACCTTC.

The chain is built from TRBV4-3 and TRBJ1-2; D ambiguous. The CDR3 runs to 15 residues. Trimming took 0 bases from V and 4 from J, leaving 12 bases between them. The germline V gene encodes CDR1 LGHNA and CDR2 YSLEER. CDR3 loop: CASSQDVPGGYGYTF. The CDR3 coding sequence is TGCGCCAGCAGCCAAGATGTTCCAGGAGGCTATGGCTACACCTTC.

The V gene is TRBV7-3, the J gene TRBJ2-1; TRBD2 matches at 8 bases. The J segment lost 7 bases and the V segment lost 2 bases, leaving 1 base of the junction unmatched. Germline V gives CDR1 SGHTA, CDR2 FQGTGA. The CDR3 is 13 amino acids. The CDR3 protein is CASSLVAGNEQFF. CDR3 nucleotides: TGTGCCAGCAGCTTAGTAGCGGGGAATGAGCAGTTCTTC.

The chain recombines TRBV7-9 with TRBJ1-4, with unresolved D. The V and J ends lost 5 bases and 0 bases respectively, with 13 bases between them. The CDR3 is 16 amino acids. Germline lookup yields CDR1 SEHNR and CDR2 FQNEAQ (reference sequence). The CDR3 nucleotides are TGTGCCAGCAGCAGGATGACGTCTGCAACTAATGAAAAACTGTTTTTT. Protein sequence: CASSRMTSATNEKLFF.

The chain employs TRBV4-2 and TRBJ2-2; D may be TRBD2 (6 bases). V lost 1 base to trimming and J lost 1 base, with 10 bases between them. The CDR3 loop spans 16 amino acids. CDR1 and CDR2 (germline): LGHNA, YNFKEQ. The CDR3 DNA reads TGTGCCAGCAGCCAAGTGTACGGGGGGAACACCGGGGAGCTGTTTTTT. Encoded protein: CASSQVYGGNTGELFF.

The J gene is TRBJ2-6, the V gene TRBV19, with D possibly matching TRBD2 (5 bases). Looked up from germline, CDR1 is LNHDA and CDR2 is SQIVND (reference sequence). Trimming took off 5 bases at V and 0 bases at J, with 11 bases between the two ends. This CDR3 spans 16 amino acids. This CDR3 reads CASSPRRDSGANVLTF. The CDR3 nucleotides read TGTGCCAGTAGTCCTCGACGGGACTCTGGGGCCAACGTCCTGACTTTC.

For the CDR3, the DNA is TGTGCCAGCAGCTTAGGGGACAGGGACAGCGAAAAACTGTTTTTT. Protein: CASSLGDRDSEKLFF. The chain uses TRBV7-2 and TRBJ1-4; 9 bases agree with TRBD1. Germline V gene sequence: CDR1 SGHTA, CDR2 FQGNSA. The CDR3 runs 15 residues. After removal of 1 base from V and 8 bases from J, the junction contained 5 bases not matched to a gene. The full variable domain, rest sourced from reference TRBV7-2 and TRBJ1-4, is GAGVSQSPSNKVTEKGKDVELRCDPISGHTALYWYRQSLGQGLEFLIYFQGNSAPDKSGLPSDRFSAERTGGSVSTLTIQRTQQEDSAVYLCASSLGDRDSEKLFFGSGTQLSVL.

The rearrangement uses TRBV7-9 and TRBJ1-6; no firm D call. The CDR3 contains 14 residues. Germline V gives CDR1 SEHNR, CDR2 FQNEAQ (reference sequence). V lost 2 bases and J 11 bases, leaving 13 bases between the germline ends. CDR3 loop: CASSLWQARAPLHF. The DNA for the CDR3 is TGTGCCAGCAGCTTATGGCAGGCTCGAGCACCCCTCCACTTT.

The J gene is TRBJ2-2, the V gene TRBV4-2; 12 bases align to TRBD1. The CDR3 spans 17 residues. Per germline, CDR1 LGHNA and CDR2 YNFKEQ. V lost 5 bases to trimming and J lost 9 bases; unmatched junction nucleotides: 13. The CDR3 DNA follows: TGTGCCAGCAGCGACCCCGGGACAGGGGGCGCAGGCCGGGAGCTGTTTTTT. Its protein product is CASSDPGTGGAGRELFF.

The rearrangement links TRBV2 to TRBJ2-5, with 15 positions matching TRBD2. The CDR3 is 16 residues long. V lost 8 bases and J lost 2; bases outside the gene matches: 6. Germline-derived CDR1 and CDR2 are SNHLY and FYNNEI. CDR3 nucleotides: TGTGCCAGCGTCCTCGGACTAGCGGGGGGGCAAGAGACCCAGTACTTC. Protein sequence: CASVLGLAGGQETQYF.

This clone has only one observation. This chain links TRBV5-6 with TRBJ1-6, with 9 bases aligning to TRBD1. In germline, CDR1 is SGHDT, CDR2 YYEEEE. Trimming removed 4 bases from V and 9 bases from J; junction bases left unmatched: 8. The CDR3 totals 15 residues. The CDR3 reads CASSRGQGMGSPLHF. The DNA for the CDR3 is TGTGCCAGCAGCCGCGGACAGGGGATGGGTTCACCCCTCCACTTT.

V gene TRBV10-3 combines with J gene TRBJ1-1; 9 bases match TRBD1. The CDR3 is made up of 15 amino acids. V lost 6 bases and J lost 6; bases outside the gene matches: 11. Germline CDR1 is ENHRY and CDR2 is SYGVKD. Here the CDR3 DNA reads TGTGCCATCAGGGCCGGGACAGGGTTTATGGCTGAAGCTTTCTTT. It translates to CAIRAGTGFMAEAFF.

J is TRBJ2-4 and V is TRBV12-5, with D possibly TRBD1 on 7 matching bases. CDR3 size: 14 residues. Germline assignment: CDR1 LGHNT and CDR2 FRNRAP. Between the trimmed V and J ends, which lost 5 bases and 5 bases, there was a span of 13 bases. CDR3 in amino acids: CASGPGQRENIQYF. CDR3 coding DNA: TGTGCTAGTGGTCCGGGACAGCGGGAAAACATTCAGTACTTC.

The chain joins TRBV7-2 to TRBJ2-3; D remains unclear. From germline, CDR1 is SGHTA and CDR2 FQGNSA. Between the trimmed V and J ends, which lost 6 bases and 2 bases, there was a span of 12 bases. The CDR3 runs to 14 residues. CDR3 protein: CASSFERLTDTQYF. The CDR3 bases are TGTGCCAGCAGTTTCGAACGACTCACAGATACGCAGTATTTT. The complete variable domain, with remaining parts taken from reference TRBV7-2 and TRBJ2-3, reads GAGVSQSPSNKVTEKGKDVELRCDPISGHTALYWYRQSLGQGLEFLIYFQGNSAPDKSGLPSDRFSAERTGGSVSTLTIQRTQQEDSAVYLCASSFERLTDTQYFGPGTRLTVL.

The chain carries TRBV20-1 and TRBJ2-7, with D hard to call. In germline, CDR1 is DFQATT, CDR2 SNEGSKA (reference sequence). V lost 0 bases and J 6 bases, leaving 3 bases between the germline ends. The CDR3 is 10 amino acids. The CDR3 spells CSARESEQYF. In nucleotides, the CDR3 is TGCAGTGCTAGAGAATCCGAGCAGTACTTC.

The gene calls are TRBV6-1 and TRBJ1-6, with TRBD1 as a possible D gene (5 bases). Germline V gene sequence: CDR1 MNHNS, CDR2 SASEGT. This CDR3 region has 14 residues. The V and J ends lost 3 bases and 6 bases respectively, with 9 bases between them. CDR3 amino acids: CASSEGTGNSPLHF. Here the CDR3 DNA reads TGTGCCAGCAGTGAGGGGACGGGTAATTCACCCCTCCACTTT.

The chain links TRBV13 to TRBJ2-3, with 11 bases lining up with TRBD2. Germline-derived CDR1 and CDR2 are PRHDT and FYEKMQ (reference sequence). V lost 2 bases and J lost 7; bases outside the gene matches: 5. There are 15 residues in the CDR3. The CDR3 DNA follows: TGTGCCAGCAGCTTAATAGCGGGGGGGCTCAATACGCAGTATTTT. Its translation: CASSLIAGGLNTQYF.

The chain employs TRBV28 and TRBJ2-3, with 7 bases aligning to TRBD2. CDR1 and CDR2 from the germline V gene are MDHEN and SYDVKM. J was trimmed by 4 bases and V by 5 bases; bases with no gene match: 6. The CDR3 is 14 amino acids. As DNA, the CDR3 is TGTGCCAGCAGTACCCGACTAGCCGCAGATACGCAGTATTTT. It is translated as CASSTRLAADTQYF. The full variable domain, its missing parts supplied by reference TRBV28 and TRBJ2-3, is DVKVTQSSRYLVKRTGEKVFLECVQDMDHENMFWYRQDPGLGLRLIYFSYDVKMKEKGDIPEGYSVSREKKERFSLILESASTNQTSMYLCASSTRLAADTQYFGPGTRLTVL.

The chain employs TRBV10-2 and TRBJ2-1; 7 nucleotides align to TRBD1. The CDR3 has 14 residues. V dropped 5 bases and J dropped 7; count of bases not matched to a gene: 8. Germline CDR1 is WSHSY and CDR2 is SAAADI. The CDR3 bases are TGCGCCAGCAGTAAACAGGGGATTGATAATGAGCAGTTCTTC. It encodes CASSKQGIDNEQFF.

The V gene is TRBV7-3, the J gene TRBJ2-3, with 9 positions matching TRBD2. CDR3 length: 15 amino acids. With 3 bases clipped from V and 6 bases from J, the junction kept 7 bases outside the gene matches. CDR1 and CDR2 (germline): SGHTA, FQGTGA. In DNA, the CDR3 is TGTGCCAGCAGCTTGAACCGCGGGGGGGCGGATACGCAGTATTTT. This gives the protein CASSLNRGGADTQYF.